The sequence of this TCR beta chain was determined in a study of CD8+ T cells in alopecia areata. Per germline, CDR1 SGDLS and CDR2 YYNGEE. CDR3 size: 18 residues. Trimming at V came to 3 bases and at J to 1 base, leaving 5 bases not matched to a gene. Isolated RNA was reverse transcribed into cDNA used as the sequencing template. Measured with immunoSEQ multiplex PCR; TCRdb has only the in-frame clones, and not every one. The data hold 150,000 to 250,000 clones, with more than 45% observed a single time. The treatment is: oral pan-JAK inhibitor, 5-10 mg twice daily. This rearrangement joins TRBV9 to TRBJ2-3, with TRBD2 matching 16 bases. The TCR was taken from a human donor with alopecia areata. The source was CD4+ T cells sorted from blood, collected at week 24, from a patient treated with tofacitinib. The CDR3 DNA follows: TGTGCCAGCAGCGCTAGTGGGACTAGCGGGGGGGGCACAGATACGCAGTATTTT. Amino acids: CASSASGTSGGGTDTQYF.